This T cell receptor beta chain was identified during a study of regulatory T cells in long-lasting Graves disease. Study results and caveats: Lower TCR diversity was seen in persistent Graves' patients than in newly diagnosed ones.

Worth noting for this clonotype: The antigen remains unidentified.

Noted time point: newly diagnosed GD, antithyroid drugs for less than 3 months. Following extraction of RNA from PBMCs, that RNA was used to make the TCR library. According to the study, TCR beta libraries were built with iRepertoire HTBI primers and CDR3-region Arm-PCR. Under the authors' procedure: The samples yielded roughly 64 TRBV and roughly 15 TRBJ segments. TCRdb re-analysed the multiplex PCR reads in MiXCR, keeping a single row per CDR3 protein. The V and J calls were not made by the authors but by TCRdb's processing. The sample consists of 580,000 or so distinct CDR3 sequences, about 16% of them appearing once. The CDR3 has 14 amino acids. The V gene lost 4 bases and the J gene lost 6 bases, with 12 bases spanning the gap. Germline V lookup: CDR1 SGHAT, CDR2 FQNNGV. The sample was also reused in another study, on T cells in Graves' hyperthyroidism and ophthalmopathy. According to that study: In the blood, most expanded thyroid clonotypes above 0.001 appeared as well.

The rearrangement joins TRBV11-2 to TRBJ2-2; D remains unclear. Specimen: peripheral blood mononuclear cells (PBMCs), collected at new diagnosis, from a patient treated with antithyroid drugs. This receptor was obtained from a man aged 18 to 29 with Graves disease. The CDR3 DNA sequence: TGTGCCAGCAGCTCGCGCCTGGATTCCGGGGAGCTGTTTTTT. As protein: CASSSRLDSGELFF.